This note documents a single TCR beta chain sequence. Trimming stripped 4 bases from V and 0 bases from J, with 16 bases between. The CDR3 covers 16 residues. Germline lookup yields CDR1 SGHKS and CDR2 YYEKEE (reference sequence). The record originates from a study of blood T cell repertoires in COVID-19. The protocol was immunoSEQ multiplex PCR, while the TCRdb copy is restricted to in-frame clones and leaves out a portion. Among about 300,000 clones listed, approximately 86% were seen once. The chain carries TRBV5-5 and TRBJ1-2; D remains ambiguous. The sequenced sample consisted of peripheral blood. This receptor was obtained from a man between 65 and 85 years old with acute or convalescent COVID-19. CDR3 amino acids: CASSPGPGATNYGYTF. The CDR3 region has the DNA TGTGCCAGCAGCCCCGGACCGGGAGCTACTAACTATGGCTACACCTTC. The variable domain in full, with the rest retrieved from reference TRBV5-5 and TRBJ1-2, is DAGVTQSPTHLIKTRGQQVTLRCSPISGHKSVSWYQQVLGQGPQFIFQYYEKEERGRGNFPDRFSARQFPNYSSELNVNALLLGDSALYLCASSPGPGATNYGYTFGSGTRLTVV.